This T cell receptor (beta chain) was recovered during a study of blood T cell repertoires in COVID-19. The method was immunoSEQ multiplex PCR; TCRdb's version includes in-frame clones alone and lacks a portion of them. The profile shows about 160,000 clones, about 90% of them singletons. J lost 3 bases, V lost 1 base, and 8 bases had no gene match. Germline V CDR1 and CDR2: LGHDT, YNNKEL (reference sequence). The CDR3 totals 17 residues. Sequencing was carried out using peripheral blood. The receptor's source is a man aged 25 to 40 with COVID-19, enrolled during active disease. This rearrangement joins TRBV3-1 (or the pseudogene TRBV3-2) to TRBJ2-5; 10 nucleotides agree with TRBD2. CDR3 in amino acids: CASSQGSSGGPEETQYF. The DNA for the CDR3 is TGTGCCAGCAGCCAAGGGTCTAGCGGGGGCCCTGAAGAGACCCAGTACTTC.